A selection of T cell receptor beta chains follows, all from one sample in a study of chemoradiotherapy in HPV16-positive cancers. Data came from immunoSEQ multiplex PCR; TCRdb stores just in-frame clones and leaves some out. The table lists fewer than 20,000 clones, 90% to 95% of them singletons. Sequenced here: blood, sampled from a patient who underwent chemoradiotherapy. The source of these receptors is a human donor with HPV-associated anogenital cancer. The CDR3 runs from the conserved cysteine through the conserved F or W. A D gene is named only where the DNA matches it firmly. Clone sizes are given selectively: once, few, many, or a class where the clone is expanded.

NA,TRBV4-3,TRBJ1-2,NA,CASSQARDFKPLHYGYTF,TGCGCCAGCAGCCAGGCCCGGGACTTTAAACCCCTCCACTATGGCTACACCTTC
NA,TRBV5-1,TRBJ2-7,few,CASSLAFGEQYF,TGCGCCAGCAGCCTCGCATTTGGGGAGCAGTACTTC
NA,TRBV5-1,TRBJ2-7,NA,CASSLAGEAAYEQYF,TGCGCCAGCAGCTTGGCCGGGGAAGCGGCCTACGAGCAGTACTTC
NA,TRBV5-1,TRBJ2-5,NA,CASSRGDTSETQYF,TGCGCCAGCAGCCGGGGGGACACCTCAGAGACCCAGTACTTC
NA,TRBV9,TRBJ2-3,once,CASSVGGQPSDTQYF,TGTGCCAGCAGCGTAGGGGGCCAACCCTCAGATACGCAGTATTTT
TRBD2,TRBV19,TRBJ2-5,NA,CASSRREGLETQYF,TGTGCCAGTAGTAGACGGGAGGGTTTGGAGACCCAGTACTTC
NA,TRBV6-6,TRBJ2-1,NA,CASSYSSFGQNNEQFF,TGTGCCAGCAGTTACTCATCCTTCGGACAGAACAATGAGCAGTTCTTC
NA,TRBV19,TRBJ1-5,NA,CASSGYWRPQHF,TGTGCCAGTAGTGGGTATTGGAGGCCCCAGCATTTT
NA,TRBV5-1,TRBJ1-1,NA,CASSLEPVTEAFF,TGCGCCAGCAGCTTGGAGCCGGTCACTGAAGCTTTCTTT
NA,TRBV5-6,TRBJ2-5,NA,CASSLTGRGPETQYF,TGTGCCAGCAGCTTAACGGGCAGGGGCCCAGAGACCCAGTACTTC
NA,TRBV18,TRBJ2-5,NA,CASSPSLQETQYF,TGTGCCAGCTCACCCTCTCTTCAGGAGACCCAGTACTTC
TRBD1,TRBV6-1,TRBJ2-2,NA,CASSVPRGRPGELFF,TGTGCCAGCAGTGTACCTAGGGGGCGTCCCGGGGAGCTGTTTTTT
NA,TRBV7-2,TRBJ2-7,NA,CASSLPAGSYEQYF,TGTGCCAGCAGCTTACCGGCAGGCTCCTACGAGCAGTACTTC
TRBD2,TRBV6-5,TRBJ2-1,few,CASSQGTSFYEQFF,TGTGCCAGCAGTCAGGGGACTAGCTTCTATGAGCAGTTCTTC
NA,TRBV27,TRBJ1-4,NA,CASSFLGGEVANEKLFF,TGTGCCAGCAGTTTCCTTGGGGGGGAGGTGGCTAATGAAAAACTGTTTTTT
NA,TRBV27,TRBJ2-7,NA,CASRPPGPSYEQYF,TGTGCCAGCCGCCCCCCGGGACCATCCTACGAGCAGTACTTC
NA,TRBV27,TRBJ2-6,NA,CASSSGAGANVLTF,TGTGCCAGCAGTTCAGGGGCTGGGGCCAACGTCCTGACTTTC
TRBD1,TRBV30,TRBJ1-5,NA,CAWSRGEFQPQHF,TGTGCCTGGTCCAGGGGGGAATTTCAGCCCCAGCATTTT
NA,TRBV5-1,TRBJ2-7,NA,CASSLAGEAAYEQYF,TGCGCCAGCAGCTTGGCCGGGGAAGCGGCCTACGAGCAGTACTTC
NA,TRBV18,TRBJ1-2,NA,CASSPPPGGLRYGYTF,TGTGCCAGCTCACCACCCCCCGGGGGCCTTCGATATGGCTACACCTTC
TRBD2,TRBV4-2,TRBJ2-5,NA,CASSQDAGVEETQYF,TGTGCCAGCAGCCAAGACGCGGGAGTGGAAGAGACCCAGTACTTC
TRBD1,TRBV30,TRBJ1-2,NA,CAWSEQGYGYTF,TGTGCCTGGAGTGAACAGGGGTATGGCTACACCTTC
NA,TRBV7-6,TRBJ2-7,NA,CASSPTRLGSYEQYF,TGTGCCAGCAGTCCAACCCGGTTGGGGTCCTACGAGCAGTACTTC
NA,TRBV6-4,TRBJ1-6,NA,CASSPGPPSSYNSPLHF,TGTGCCAGCAGCCCGGGACCGCCGAGCTCCTATAATTCACCCCTCCACTTT
TRBD2,TRBV10-2,TRBJ2-3,NA,CASGSGGASTDTQYF,TGCGCCAGCGGAAGCGGGGGGGCTAGCACAGATACGCAGTATTTT
TRBD2,TRBV7-7,TRBJ2-1,NA,CASSGGLAGANEQFF,TGTGCCAGCAGCGGAGGACTAGCGGGGGCCAATGAGCAGTTCTTC
NA,TRBV19,TRBJ1-1,NA,CASSRTRNTEAFF,TGTGCCAGTAGTAGAACGCGGAACACTGAAGCTTTCTTT
TRBD1,TRBV19,TRBJ1-5,NA,CASQQGASSNQPQHF,TGTGCCAGTCAACAGGGGGCGTCGAGCAATCAGCCCCAGCATTTT
NA,TRBV30,TRBJ1-1,NA,CARRLSGGSEAFF,TGTGCCCGGCGCCTCAGTGGGGGCTCTGAAGCTTTCTTT
NA,TRBV4-1,TRBJ1-1,NA,CASSQSGTWNTEAFF,TGCGCCAGCAGCCAATCGGGGACTTGGAACACTGAAGCTTTCTTT
NA,TRBV5-1,TRBJ1-1,NA,CASSLSPGGGGMNTEAFF,TGCGCCAGCAGCTTGTCCCCTGGGGGGGGTGGTATGAACACTGAAGCTTTCTTT
NA,TRBV19,TRBJ1-6,NA,CASSIDAGANSPLHF,TGTGCCAGTAGTATAGACGCAGGGGCTAATTCACCCCTCCACTTT
NA,TRBV30,TRBJ2-3,NA,CAWRESGDTQYF,TGTGCCTGGAGGGAATCAGGAGATACGCAGTATTTT
NA,TRBV28,TRBJ1-1,once,CASSLITLNTEAFF,TGTGCCAGCAGTTTAATCACTCTGAACACTGAAGCTTTCTTT
NA,TRBV19,TRBJ1-2,NA,CASSDSNYGYTF,TGTGCCAGTAGCGACTCTAACTATGGCTACACCTTC
NA,TRBV9,TRBJ1-2,NA,CASSAAGHGRDTF,TGTGCCAGCAGCGCCGCGGGTCATGGGCGCGACACCTTC